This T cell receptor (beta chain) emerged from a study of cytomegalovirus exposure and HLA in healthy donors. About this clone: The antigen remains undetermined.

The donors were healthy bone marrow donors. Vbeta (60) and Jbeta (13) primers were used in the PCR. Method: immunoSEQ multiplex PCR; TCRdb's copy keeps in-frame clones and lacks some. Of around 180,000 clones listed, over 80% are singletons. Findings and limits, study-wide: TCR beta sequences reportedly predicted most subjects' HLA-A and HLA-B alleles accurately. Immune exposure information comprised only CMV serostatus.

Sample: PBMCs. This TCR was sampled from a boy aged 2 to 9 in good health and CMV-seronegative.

CDR3 bases: TGTGCCAGCAGCCTCGGACAGGGGCGCCACTATGGCTACACCTTC. Translating it yields CASSLGQGRHYGYTF. V is TRBV6-6 and J is TRBJ1-2; 9 nucleotides agree with TRBD1. This CDR3 has 15 amino acids. V dropped 6 bases and J dropped 3; count of bases not matched to a gene: 8. Germline V gene lookup returns CDR1 MNHNY and CDR2 SVGAGI (reference sequence).